Listed here are 3 T cell receptor beta chains from one sample, sequenced in a study of T cell repertoires in ileal Crohn's disease. Clones were sequenced by immunoSEQ multiplex PCR, and TCRdb holds only the in-frame ones, with some missing. The sample lists roughly 6,800 clones; about 78% were seen once. The time point: proximal margin of the surgical specimen (macroscopically non-inflamed). The specimen was ileal tissue. The receptors derive from an adult with Crohn's disease.

This clone occurred a few times. This chain links TRBV5-1 with TRBJ1-2, with D unresolved. With 4 bases removed from V and 2 bases from J, the gap between germline ends came to 12 bases. The germline gives CDR1 SGHRS, CDR2 YFSETQ. The CDR3 is 14 residues long. The CDR3 spells CASSPWTANYGYTF. The CDR3 DNA follows: TGCGCCAGCAGCCCCTGGACCGCCAACTATGGCTACACCTTC.

This chain links TRBV7-6 with TRBJ1-4; 7 bases agree with TRBD1. Germline CDR1 and CDR2: SGHVS and FNYEAQ. CDR3 length: 14 amino acids. The ends lost 5 bases at V and 6 bases at J; junction bases unmatched: 6. CDR3 sequence: CASSLDRVYEKLFF. The CDR3 DNA is TGTGCCAGCAGCCTCGACAGGGTTTATGAAAAACTGTTTTTT.

This chain uses TRBV6-1 with TRBJ1-1; tentative D call: TRBD1 (5 bases). Germline assignment: CDR1 MNHNS and CDR2 SASEGT. V lost 6 bases and J 5 bases, leaving 16 bases between the germline ends. CDR3 length: 14 amino acids. The CDR3 is CASSPRRGWTEAFF. The CDR3 bases are TGTGCCAGCAGCCCCCGGAGGGGCTGGACTGAAGCTTTCTTT.